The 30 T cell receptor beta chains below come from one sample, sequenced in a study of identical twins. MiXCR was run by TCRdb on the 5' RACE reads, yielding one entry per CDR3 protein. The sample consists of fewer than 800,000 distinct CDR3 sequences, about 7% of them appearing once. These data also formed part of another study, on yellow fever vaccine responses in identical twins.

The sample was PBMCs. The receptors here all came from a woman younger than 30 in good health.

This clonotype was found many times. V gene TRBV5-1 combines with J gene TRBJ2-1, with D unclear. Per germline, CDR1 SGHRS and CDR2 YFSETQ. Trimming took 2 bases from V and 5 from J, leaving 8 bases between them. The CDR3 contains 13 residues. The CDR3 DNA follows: TGCGCCAGCAGCTTCCAGGCGGACAATGAGCAGTTCTTC. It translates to CASSFQADNEQFF. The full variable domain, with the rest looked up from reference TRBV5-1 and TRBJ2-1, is KAGVTQTPRYLIKTRGQQVTLSCSPISGHRSVSWYQQTPGQGLQFLFEYFSETQRNKGNFPGRFSGRQFSNSRSEMNVSTLELGDSALYLCASSFQADNEQFFGPGTRLTVL.

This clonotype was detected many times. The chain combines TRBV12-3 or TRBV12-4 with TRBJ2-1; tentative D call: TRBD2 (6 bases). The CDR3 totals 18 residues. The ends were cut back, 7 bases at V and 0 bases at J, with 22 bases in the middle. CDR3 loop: CASTLTRRLARSYNEQFF. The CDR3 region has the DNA TGTGCCAGCACCCTGACCCGGAGGCTAGCGCGCTCCTACAATGAGCAGTTCTTC.

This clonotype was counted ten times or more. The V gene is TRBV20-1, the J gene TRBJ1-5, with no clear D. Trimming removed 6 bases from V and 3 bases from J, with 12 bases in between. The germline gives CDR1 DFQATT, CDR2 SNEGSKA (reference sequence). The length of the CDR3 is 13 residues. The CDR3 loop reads CSAGGVNNQPQHF. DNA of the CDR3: TGCAGTGCCGGCGGGGTCAACAATCAGCCCCAGCATTTT.

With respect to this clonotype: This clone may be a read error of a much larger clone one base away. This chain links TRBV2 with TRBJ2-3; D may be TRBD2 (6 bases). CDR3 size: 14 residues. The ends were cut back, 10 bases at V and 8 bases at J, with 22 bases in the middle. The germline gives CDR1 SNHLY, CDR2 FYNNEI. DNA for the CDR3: TGTGCCATCAAGTCCGGGATTAGCGGAACTACGCAGTATTTT. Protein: CAIKSGISGTTQYF.

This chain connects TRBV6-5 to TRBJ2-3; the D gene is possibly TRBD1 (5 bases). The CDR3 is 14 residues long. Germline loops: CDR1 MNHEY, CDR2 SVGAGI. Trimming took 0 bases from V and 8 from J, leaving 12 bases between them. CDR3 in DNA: TGTGCCAGCAGTTACTCGAAGGGGCACGGTACGCAGTATTTT. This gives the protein CASSYSKGHGTQYF.

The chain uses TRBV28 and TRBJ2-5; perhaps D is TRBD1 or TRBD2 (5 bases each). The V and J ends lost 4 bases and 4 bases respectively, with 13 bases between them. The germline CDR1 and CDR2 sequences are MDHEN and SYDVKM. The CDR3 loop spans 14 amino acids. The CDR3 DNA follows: TGTGCCAGCAGTTGGGGGTGGGGAGTAGAGACCCAGTACTTC. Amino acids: CASSWGWGVETQYF.

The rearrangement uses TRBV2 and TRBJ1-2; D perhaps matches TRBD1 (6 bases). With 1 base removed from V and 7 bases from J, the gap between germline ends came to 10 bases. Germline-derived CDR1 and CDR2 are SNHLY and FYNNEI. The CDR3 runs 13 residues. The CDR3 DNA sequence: TGTGCCAGCAGTGAAGACAGGGTCCTTGGCTACACCTTC. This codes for CASSEDRVLGYTF.

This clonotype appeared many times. The DNA of the CDR3 is TGTGCCAGCAGCCGAAGGGGGCCGAATGAGCAGTTCTTC. This encodes CASSRRGPNEQFF. This chain uses TRBV3-1 with TRBJ2-1, with TRBD1 identical over 7 bases. CDR3 length: 13 amino acids. The V segment lost 4 bases and the J segment 7 bases; nucleotides outside the gene matches: 4. The germline V gene has CDR1 LGHDT and CDR2 YNNKEL (reference sequence).

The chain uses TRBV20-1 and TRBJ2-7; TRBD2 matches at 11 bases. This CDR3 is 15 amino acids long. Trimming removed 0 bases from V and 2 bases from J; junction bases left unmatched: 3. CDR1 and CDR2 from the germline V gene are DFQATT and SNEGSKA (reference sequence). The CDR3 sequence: CSARDLTSGTYEQYF. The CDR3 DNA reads TGCAGTGCTAGAGATTTGACTAGCGGGACCTACGAGCAGTACTTC.

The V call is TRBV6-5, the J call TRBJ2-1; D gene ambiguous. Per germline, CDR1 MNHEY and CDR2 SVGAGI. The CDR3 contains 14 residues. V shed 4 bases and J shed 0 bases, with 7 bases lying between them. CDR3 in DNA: TGTGCCAGCAGTTGGGCGGTCTCCTACAATGAGCAGTTCTTC. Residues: CASSWAVSYNEQFF.

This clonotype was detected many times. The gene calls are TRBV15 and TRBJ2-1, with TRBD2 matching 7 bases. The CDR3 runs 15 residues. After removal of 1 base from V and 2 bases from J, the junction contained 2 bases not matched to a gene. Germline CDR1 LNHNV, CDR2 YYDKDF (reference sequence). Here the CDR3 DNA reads TGTGCCACCAGCAGAGCTAGCGGAGCCTACAATGAGCAGTTCTTC. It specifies CATSRASGAYNEQFF.

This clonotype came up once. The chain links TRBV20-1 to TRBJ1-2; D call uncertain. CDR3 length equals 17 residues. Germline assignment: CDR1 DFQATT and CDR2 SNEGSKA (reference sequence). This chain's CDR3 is CCARDPFVPGNNYGYTF. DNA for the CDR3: TGCTGCGCTAGAGACCCCTTCGTTCCGGGCAATAACTATGGCTACACCTTC.

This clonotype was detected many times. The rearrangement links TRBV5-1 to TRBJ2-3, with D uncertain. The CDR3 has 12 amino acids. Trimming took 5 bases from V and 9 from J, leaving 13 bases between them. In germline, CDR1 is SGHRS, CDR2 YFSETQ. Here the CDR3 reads CASRSDLPTQYF. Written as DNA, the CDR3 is TGCGCCAGCAGGAGTGATCTGCCGACGCAGTATTTT.

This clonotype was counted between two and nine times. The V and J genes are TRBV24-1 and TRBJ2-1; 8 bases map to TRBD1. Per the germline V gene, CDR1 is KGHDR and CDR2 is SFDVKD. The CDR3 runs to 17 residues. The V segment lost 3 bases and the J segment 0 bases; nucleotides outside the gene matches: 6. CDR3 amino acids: CATSDTGTGLSYNEQFF. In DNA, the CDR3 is TGTGCCACCAGTGATACCGGGACAGGCCTCTCCTACAATGAGCAGTTCTTC.

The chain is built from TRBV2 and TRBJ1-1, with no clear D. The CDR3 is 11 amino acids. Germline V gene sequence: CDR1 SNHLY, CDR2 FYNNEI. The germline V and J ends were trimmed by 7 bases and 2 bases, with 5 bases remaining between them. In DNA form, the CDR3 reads TGTGCCAGCAAACAAAACACTGAAGCTTTCTTT. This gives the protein CASKQNTEAFF.

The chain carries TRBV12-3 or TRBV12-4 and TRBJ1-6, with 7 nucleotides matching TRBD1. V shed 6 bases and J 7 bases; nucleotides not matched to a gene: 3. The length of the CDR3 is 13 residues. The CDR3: CASRRGQNSPLHF. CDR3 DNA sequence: TGTGCCAGCAGGAGGGGGCAGAATTCACCCCTCCACTTT.

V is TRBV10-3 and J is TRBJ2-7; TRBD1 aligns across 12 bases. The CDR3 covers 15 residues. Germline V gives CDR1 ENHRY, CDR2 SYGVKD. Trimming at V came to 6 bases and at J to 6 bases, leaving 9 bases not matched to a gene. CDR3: CAIRQPGQGALEQYF. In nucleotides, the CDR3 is TGTGCCATCAGGCAACCGGGACAGGGGGCTCTCGAGCAGTACTTC.

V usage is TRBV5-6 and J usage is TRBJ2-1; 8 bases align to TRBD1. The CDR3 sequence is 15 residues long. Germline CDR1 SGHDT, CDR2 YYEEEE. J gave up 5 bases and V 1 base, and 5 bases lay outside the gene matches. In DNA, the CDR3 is TGTGCCAGCAGCTTGACCTGGACAGGGAACAATGAGCAGTTCTTC. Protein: CASSLTWTGNNEQFF.

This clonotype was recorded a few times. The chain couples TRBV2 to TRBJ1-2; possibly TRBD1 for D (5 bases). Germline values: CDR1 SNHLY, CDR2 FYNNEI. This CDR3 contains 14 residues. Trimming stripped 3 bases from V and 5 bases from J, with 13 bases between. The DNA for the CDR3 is TGTGCCAGCAGTGAGATCCAGGGAGGATATGGCTACACCTTC. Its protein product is CASSEIQGGYGYTF.

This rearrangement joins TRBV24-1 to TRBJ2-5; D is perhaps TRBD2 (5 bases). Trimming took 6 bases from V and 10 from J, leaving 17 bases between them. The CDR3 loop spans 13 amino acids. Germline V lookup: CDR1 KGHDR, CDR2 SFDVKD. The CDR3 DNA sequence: TGTGCCACCAGTTCCACCCTCGGGGAAATCCAGTACTTC. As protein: CATSSTLGEIQYF.

The CDR3 here is CATRTGTGELFF. CDR3 DNA sequence: TGTGCCACCAGAACAGGGACCGGGGAGCTGTTTTTT. This chain links TRBV24-1 with TRBJ2-2; D might be TRBD1 (6 bases). V lost 7 bases to trimming and J lost 5 bases, with 7 bases between them. Looked up from germline, CDR1 is KGHDR and CDR2 is SFDVKD. CDR3 size: 12 residues.

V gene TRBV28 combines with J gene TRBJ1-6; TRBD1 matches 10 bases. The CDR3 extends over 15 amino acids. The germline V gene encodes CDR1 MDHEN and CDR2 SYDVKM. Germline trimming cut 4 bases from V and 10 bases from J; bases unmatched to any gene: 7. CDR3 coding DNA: TGTGCCAGCAGTTCAAGGACAGGGGGGCGGTCACCCCTCCACTTT. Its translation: CASSSRTGGRSPLHF.

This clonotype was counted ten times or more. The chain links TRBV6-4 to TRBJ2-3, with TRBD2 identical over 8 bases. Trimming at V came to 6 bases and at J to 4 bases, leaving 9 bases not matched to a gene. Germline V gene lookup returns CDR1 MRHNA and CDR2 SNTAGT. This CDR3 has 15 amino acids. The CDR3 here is CASRPVAGLADTQYF. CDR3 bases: TGTGCCAGCAGACCGGTAGCGGGACTGGCAGATACGCAGTATTTT.

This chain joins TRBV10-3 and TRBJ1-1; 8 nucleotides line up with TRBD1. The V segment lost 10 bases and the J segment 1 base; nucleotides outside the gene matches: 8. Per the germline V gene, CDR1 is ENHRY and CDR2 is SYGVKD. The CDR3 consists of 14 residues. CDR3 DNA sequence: TGTGCCACGGATCAAACAGGGGGGAACACTGAAGCTTTCTTT. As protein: CATDQTGGNTEAFF.

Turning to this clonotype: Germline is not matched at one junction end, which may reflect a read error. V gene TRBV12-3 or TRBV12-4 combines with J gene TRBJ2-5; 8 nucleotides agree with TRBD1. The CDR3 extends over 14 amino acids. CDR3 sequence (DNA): TGTGCCACCAGTTCCAGGGGGCGAGGGGAGACCCAGTACTTC. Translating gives CATSSRGRGETQYF.

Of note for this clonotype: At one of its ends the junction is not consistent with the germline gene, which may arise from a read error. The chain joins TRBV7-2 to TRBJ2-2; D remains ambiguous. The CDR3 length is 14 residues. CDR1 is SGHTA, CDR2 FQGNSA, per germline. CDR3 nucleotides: TGTGCCTGCAGCTCACTACCCGGAACCGGGGAGCTGTTTTTT. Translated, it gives CACSSLPGTGELFF.

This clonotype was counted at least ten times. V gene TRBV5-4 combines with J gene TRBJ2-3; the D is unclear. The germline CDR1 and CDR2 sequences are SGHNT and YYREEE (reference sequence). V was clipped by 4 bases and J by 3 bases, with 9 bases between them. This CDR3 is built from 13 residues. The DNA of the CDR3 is TGTGCCAGCAGCAAGGACGGTACAGATACGCAGTATTTT. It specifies CASSKDGTDTQYF.

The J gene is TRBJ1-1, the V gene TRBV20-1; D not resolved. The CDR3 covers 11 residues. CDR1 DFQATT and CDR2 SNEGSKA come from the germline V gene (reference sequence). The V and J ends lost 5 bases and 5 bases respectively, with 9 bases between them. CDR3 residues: CSAPGVTEAFF. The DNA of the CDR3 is TGCAGTGCTCCTGGGGTTACTGAAGCTTTCTTT.

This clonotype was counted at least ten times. CDR3 loop: CASSQPGTMNTEAFF. The CDR3, as DNA: TGTGCCAGCAGCCAACCTGGGACAATGAACACTGAAGCTTTCTTT. The chain is built from TRBV7-9 and TRBJ1-1; TRBD1 might be the D (6 bases). CDR1 is SEHNR and CDR2 is FQNEAQ in the germline V gene (reference sequence). The V end was cut by 5 bases, the J end by 0 bases, with 13 bases between. The CDR3 runs to 15 residues.

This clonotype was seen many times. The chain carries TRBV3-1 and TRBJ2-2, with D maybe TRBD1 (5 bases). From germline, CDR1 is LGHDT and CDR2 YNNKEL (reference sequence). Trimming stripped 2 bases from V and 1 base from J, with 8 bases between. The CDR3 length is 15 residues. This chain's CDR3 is CASSQLDRNTGELFF. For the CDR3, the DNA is TGTGCCAGCAGCCAACTTGACAGGAACACCGGGGAGCTGTTTTTT.